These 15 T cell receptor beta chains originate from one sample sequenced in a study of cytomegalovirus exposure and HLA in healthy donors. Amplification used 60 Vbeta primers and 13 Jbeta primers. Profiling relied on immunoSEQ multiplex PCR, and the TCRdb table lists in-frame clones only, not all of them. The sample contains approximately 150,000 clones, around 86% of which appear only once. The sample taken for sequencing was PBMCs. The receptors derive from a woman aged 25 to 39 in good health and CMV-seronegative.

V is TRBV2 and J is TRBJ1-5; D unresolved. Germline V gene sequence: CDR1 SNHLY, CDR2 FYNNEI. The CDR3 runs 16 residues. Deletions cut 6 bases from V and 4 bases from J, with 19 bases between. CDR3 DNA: TGTGCCAGCAGATTAGGGTCGGGGAAGGGAAATCAGCCCCAGCATTTT. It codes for CASRLGSGKGNQPQHF.

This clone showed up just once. For the CDR3, the DNA is TGTGCCAGCAGCCAAAACAGGGTTGCTAACTATGGCTACACCTTC. As protein: CASSQNRVANYGYTF. The genes are TRBV28 and TRBJ1-2; possibly TRBD1 for D (6 bases). This CDR3 comprises 15 residues. Trimming took off 6 bases at V and 0 bases at J, with 14 bases between the two ends. Per germline, CDR1 MDHEN and CDR2 SYDVKM.

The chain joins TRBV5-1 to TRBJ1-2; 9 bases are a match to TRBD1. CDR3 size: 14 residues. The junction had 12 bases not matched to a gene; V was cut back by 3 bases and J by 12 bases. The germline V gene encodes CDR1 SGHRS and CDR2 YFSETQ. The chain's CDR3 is CASSSTGGRLPHTF. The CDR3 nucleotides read TGCGCCAGCAGCTCGACAGGGGGTCGGCTCCCACACACCTTC.

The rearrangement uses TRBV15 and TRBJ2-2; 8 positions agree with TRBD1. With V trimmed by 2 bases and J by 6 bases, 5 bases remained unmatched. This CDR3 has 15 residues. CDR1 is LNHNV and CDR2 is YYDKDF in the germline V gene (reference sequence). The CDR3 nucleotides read TGTGCCACCAGCAGAAGACAGGGGTCGGCCGGGGAGCTGTTTTTT. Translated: CATSRRQGSAGELFF. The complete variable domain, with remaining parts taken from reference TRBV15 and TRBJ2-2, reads DAMVIQNPRYQVTQFGKPVTLSCSQTLNHNVMYWYQQKSSQAPKLLFHYYDKDFNNEADTPDNFQSRRPNTSFCFLDIRSPGLGDTAMYLCATSRRQGSAGELFFGEGSRLTVL.

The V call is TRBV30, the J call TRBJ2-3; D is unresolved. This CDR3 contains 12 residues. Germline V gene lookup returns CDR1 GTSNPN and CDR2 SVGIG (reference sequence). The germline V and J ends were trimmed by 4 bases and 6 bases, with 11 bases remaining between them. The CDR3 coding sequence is TGTGCCTGGACCCGAGTCGGGGATACGCAGTATTTT. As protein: CAWTRVGDTQYF.

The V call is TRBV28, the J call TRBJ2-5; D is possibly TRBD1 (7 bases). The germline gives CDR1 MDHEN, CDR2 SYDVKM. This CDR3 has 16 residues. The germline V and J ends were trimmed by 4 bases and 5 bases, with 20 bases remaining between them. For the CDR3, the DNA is TGTGCCAGCAGTTCGGCCAAGACAGGGAGGCTTGAGACCCAGTACTTC. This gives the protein CASSSAKTGRLETQYF.

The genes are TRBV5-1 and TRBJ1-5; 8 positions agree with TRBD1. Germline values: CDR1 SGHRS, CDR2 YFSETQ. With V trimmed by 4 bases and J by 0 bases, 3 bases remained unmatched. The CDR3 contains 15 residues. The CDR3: CASSPTGASNQPQHF. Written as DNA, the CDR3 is TGCGCCAGCAGCCCGACAGGGGCTAGCAATCAGCCCCAGCATTTT.

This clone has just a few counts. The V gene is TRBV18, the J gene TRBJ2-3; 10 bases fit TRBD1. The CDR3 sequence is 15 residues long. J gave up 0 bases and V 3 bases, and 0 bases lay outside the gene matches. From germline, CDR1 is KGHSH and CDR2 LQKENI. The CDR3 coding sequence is TGTGCCAGCTCACCGGGACAGGGGAGCACAGATACGCAGTATTTT. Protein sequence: CASSPGQGSTDTQYF.

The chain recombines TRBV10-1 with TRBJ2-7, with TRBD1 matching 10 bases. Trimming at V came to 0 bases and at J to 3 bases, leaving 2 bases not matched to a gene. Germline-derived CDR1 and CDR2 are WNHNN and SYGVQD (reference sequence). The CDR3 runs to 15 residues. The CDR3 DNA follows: TGCGCCAGCAGTGAGTCGACAGGGGGCTACTACGAGCAGTACTTC. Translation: CASSESTGGYYEQYF.

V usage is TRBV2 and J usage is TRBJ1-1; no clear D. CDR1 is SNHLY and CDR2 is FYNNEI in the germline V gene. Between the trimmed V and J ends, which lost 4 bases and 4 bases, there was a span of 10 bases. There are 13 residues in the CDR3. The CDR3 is CASSAEGSTEAFF. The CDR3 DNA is TGTGCCAGCAGTGCGGAGGGAAGCACTGAAGCTTTCTTT.

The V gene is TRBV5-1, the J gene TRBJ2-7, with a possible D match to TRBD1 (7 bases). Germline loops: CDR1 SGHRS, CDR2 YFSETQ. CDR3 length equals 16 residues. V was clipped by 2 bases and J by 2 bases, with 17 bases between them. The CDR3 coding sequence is TGCGCCAGCAGCTTTGCCACACAGGGGACTCCCTACGAGCAGTACTTC. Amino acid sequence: CASSFATQGTPYEQYF.

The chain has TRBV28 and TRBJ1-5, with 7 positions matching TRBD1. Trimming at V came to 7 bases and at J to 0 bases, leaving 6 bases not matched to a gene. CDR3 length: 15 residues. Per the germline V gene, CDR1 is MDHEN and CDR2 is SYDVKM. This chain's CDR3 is CASTLGTASNQPQHF. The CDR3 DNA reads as TGTGCCAGCACCCTCGGGACAGCTAGCAATCAGCCCCAGCATTTT.

The CDR3 here is CSVEYGTGFGYTF. The CDR3 DNA reads as TGCAGCGTTGAATACGGGACAGGGTTTGGCTACACCTTC. The chain uses TRBV29-1 and TRBJ1-2; 9 bases agree with TRBD1. Germline-derived CDR1 and CDR2 are SQVTM and ANQGSEA. There are 13 residues in the CDR3. V shed 2 bases and J 7 bases; nucleotides not matched to a gene: 5. The whole variable domain, remainder taken from reference TRBV29-1 and TRBJ1-2, is SAVISQKPSRDICQRGTSLTIQCQVDSQVTMMFWYRQQPGQSLTLIATANQGSEATYESGFVIDKFPISRPNLTFSTLTVSNMSPEDSSIYLCSVEYGTGFGYTFGSGTRLTVV.

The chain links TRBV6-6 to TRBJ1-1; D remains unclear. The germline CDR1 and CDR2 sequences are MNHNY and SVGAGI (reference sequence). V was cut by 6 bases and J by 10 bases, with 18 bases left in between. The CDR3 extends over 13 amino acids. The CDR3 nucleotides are TGTGCCAGCAGAAAGGACGGACTCTGGGGAGCTTTCTTT. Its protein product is CASRKDGLWGAFF.

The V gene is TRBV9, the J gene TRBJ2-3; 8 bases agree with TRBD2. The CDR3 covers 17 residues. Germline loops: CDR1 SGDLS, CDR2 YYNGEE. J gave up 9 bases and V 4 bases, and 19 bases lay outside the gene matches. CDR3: CASSPNHQGLGGATQYF. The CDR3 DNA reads TGTGCCAGCAGCCCAAATCATCAGGGACTAGGGGGAGCCACGCAGTATTTT.